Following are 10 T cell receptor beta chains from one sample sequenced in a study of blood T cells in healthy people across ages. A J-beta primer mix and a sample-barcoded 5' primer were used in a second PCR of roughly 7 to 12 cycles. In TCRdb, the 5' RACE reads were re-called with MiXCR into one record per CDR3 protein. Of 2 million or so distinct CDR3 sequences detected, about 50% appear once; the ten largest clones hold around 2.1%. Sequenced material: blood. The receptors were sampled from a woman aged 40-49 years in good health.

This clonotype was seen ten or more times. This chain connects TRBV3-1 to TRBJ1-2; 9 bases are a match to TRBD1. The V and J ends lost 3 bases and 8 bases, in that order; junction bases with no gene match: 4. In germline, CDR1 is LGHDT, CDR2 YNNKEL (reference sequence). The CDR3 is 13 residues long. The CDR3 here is CASSQGQGSGYTF. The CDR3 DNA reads TGTGCCAGCAGCCAGGGACAGGGAAGCGGCTACACCTTC.

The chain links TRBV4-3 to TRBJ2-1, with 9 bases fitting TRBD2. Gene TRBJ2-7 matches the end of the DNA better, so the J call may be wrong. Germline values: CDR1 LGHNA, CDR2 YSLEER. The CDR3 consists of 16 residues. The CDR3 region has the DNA TGCGCCAGCAGTATTCTTAGCGGGGGAGGCTACAATGAGCAGTACTTC. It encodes CASSILSGGGYNEQYF.

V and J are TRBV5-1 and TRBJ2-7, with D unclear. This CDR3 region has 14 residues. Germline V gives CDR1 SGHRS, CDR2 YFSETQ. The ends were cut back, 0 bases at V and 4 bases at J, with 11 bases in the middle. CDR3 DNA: TGCGCCAGCAGCTTGGGGCTACCATTATACGAGCAGTACTTC. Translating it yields CASSLGLPLYEQYF.

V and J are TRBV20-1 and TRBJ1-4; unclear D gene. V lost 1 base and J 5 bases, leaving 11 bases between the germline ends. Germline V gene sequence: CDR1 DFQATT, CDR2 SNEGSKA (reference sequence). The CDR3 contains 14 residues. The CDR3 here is CSARVPGANEKLFF. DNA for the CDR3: TGCAGTGCTAGAGTCCCGGGCGCAAATGAAAAACTGTTTTTT.

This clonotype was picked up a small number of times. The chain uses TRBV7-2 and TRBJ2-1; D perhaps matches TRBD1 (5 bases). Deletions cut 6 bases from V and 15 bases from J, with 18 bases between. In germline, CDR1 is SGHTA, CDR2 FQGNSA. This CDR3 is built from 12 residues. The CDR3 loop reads CASSRTPEIGFF. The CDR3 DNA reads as TGTGCCAGCAGTCGGACACCCGAAATCGGGTTCTTC.

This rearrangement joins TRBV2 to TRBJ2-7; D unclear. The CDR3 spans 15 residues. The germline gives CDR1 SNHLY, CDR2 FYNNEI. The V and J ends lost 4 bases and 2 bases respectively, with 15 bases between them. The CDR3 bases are TGTGCCAGCAGTGCTCCAAGGCAGCCTGCCTACGAGCAGTACTTC. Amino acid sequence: CASSAPRQPAYEQYF.

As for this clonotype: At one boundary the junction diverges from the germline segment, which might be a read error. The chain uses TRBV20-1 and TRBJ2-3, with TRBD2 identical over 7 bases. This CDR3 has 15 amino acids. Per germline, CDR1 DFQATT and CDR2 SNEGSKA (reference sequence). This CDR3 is CSTRVLTSSGDTQYF. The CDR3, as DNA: TGCAGTACTAGAGTTCTGACTAGCTCGGGAGATACGCAGTATTTT.

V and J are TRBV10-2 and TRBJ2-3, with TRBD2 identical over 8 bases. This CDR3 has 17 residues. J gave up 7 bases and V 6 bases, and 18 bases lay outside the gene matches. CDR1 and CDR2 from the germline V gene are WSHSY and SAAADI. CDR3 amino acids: CASRALSGGPMGNTQYF. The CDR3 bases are TGCGCCAGCAGGGCCTTGAGCGGGGGACCGATGGGAAATACGCAGTATTTT.

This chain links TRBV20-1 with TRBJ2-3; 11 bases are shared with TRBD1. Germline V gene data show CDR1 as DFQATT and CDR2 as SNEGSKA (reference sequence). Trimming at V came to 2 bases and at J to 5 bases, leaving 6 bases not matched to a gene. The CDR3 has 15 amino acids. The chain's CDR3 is CSARPDRGRVDTQYF. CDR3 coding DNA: TGCAGTGCTAGACCGGACAGGGGGCGGGTAGATACGCAGTATTTT.

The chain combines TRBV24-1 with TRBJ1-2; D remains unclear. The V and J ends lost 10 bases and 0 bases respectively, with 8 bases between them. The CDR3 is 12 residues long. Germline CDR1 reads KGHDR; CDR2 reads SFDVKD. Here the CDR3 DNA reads TGTGCCACAGCTATGCCTAACTATGGCTACACCTTC. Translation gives CATAMPNYGYTF.